Shown below are 19 T cell receptor beta chains from a single sample sequenced in a study of regulatory T cells in long-lasting Graves disease. Stated time point: persistent/refractory GD, antithyroid drugs over 5 years with positive TRAb. Preparation of the TCR library used RNA extracted from PBMCs. Investigators prepared the TCR beta libraries by applying iRepertoire HTBI primers and Arm-PCR of CDR3 regions. TCRdb called the multiplex PCR reads again in MiXCR, with one record for every CDR3 protein. The table has roughly 360,000 distinct CDR3 sequences, roughly 25% seen once. The starting material was peripheral blood mononuclear cells (PBMCs), obtained when the disease was refractory, from a patient treated with antithyroid drugs. All receptors come from a woman aged 40 to 50 with Graves disease.

This clonotype was seen more than once but under ten times. The chain recombines TRBV5-1 with TRBJ1-1; D is undetermined. This CDR3 region has 14 residues. Trimming took 4 bases from V and 5 from J, leaving 15 bases between them. In germline, CDR1 is SGHRS, CDR2 YFSETQ. The CDR3 is CASSRTPGWTEAFF. CDR3 DNA sequence: TGCGCCAGCAGCCGCACCCCGGGTTGGACTGAAGCTTTCTTT.

This clonotype was counted a few times. This chain joins TRBV6-2 or TRBV6-3 and TRBJ2-5; D gene uncertain. The J call is uncertain, as TRBJ2-1 better fits the DNA end. Germline CDR1 reads MNHEY; CDR2 reads SVGEGT. The CDR3 consists of 11 residues. The CDR3 region has the DNA TGTGCCAGCAGTTACCGCGCAGGGCAGTTCTTC. This translates into CASSYRAGQFF.

There are many counts of this clonotype. The genes are TRBV11-2 and TRBJ2-7; the D is unclear. The CDR3 covers 13 residues. The V end lost 1 base, the J end lost 9 bases, and 13 bases lay between the germline ends. Germline V gives CDR1 SGHAT, CDR2 FQNNGV. Here the CDR3 DNA reads TGTGCCAGCAGCTTAGGGCAGACCGTAAGGCAGTACTTC. Encoded protein: CASSLGQTVRQYF.

In its sample, this clonotype was seen many times. The chain recombines TRBV11-2 with TRBJ1-6; tentatively, D is TRBD1 (5 bases). CDR1 and CDR2 (germline): SGHAT, FQNNGV. The CDR3 contains 15 residues. Trimming removed 5 bases from V and 10 bases from J, with 18 bases in between. CDR3 region: CASSTLGPRKSPLHF. As DNA, the CDR3 is TGTGCCAGCAGCACATTGGGACCTCGGAAGTCACCCCTCCACTTT.

The chain uses TRBV19 and TRBJ1-1; no firm D call. V was trimmed by 5 bases and J by 3 bases, leaving 13 bases between them. This CDR3 comprises 14 residues. Germline V gene data show CDR1 as LNHDA and CDR2 as SQIVND (reference sequence). CDR3 DNA: TGTGCCAGTAGTTGGGATCTCGGGCACACTGAAGCTTTCTTT. Its protein is CASSWDLGHTEAFF.

This clonotype has ten or more counts. V usage is TRBV2 and J usage is TRBJ1-6; D remains ambiguous. Per the germline V gene, CDR1 is SNHLY and CDR2 is FYNNEI. The CDR3 is 12 residues long. With 10 bases removed from V and 6 bases from J, the gap between germline ends came to 10 bases. In nucleotides, the CDR3 is TGTGCCATCCGGGGTACTAATTCACCCCTCCACTTT. This translates into CAIRGTNSPLHF.

This clonotype occurred a few times. V is TRBV20-1 and J is TRBJ1-2, with D possibly matching TRBD1 (6 bases). This CDR3 has 14 residues. Germline lookup yields CDR1 DFQATT and CDR2 SNEGSKA (reference sequence). V was cut by 4 bases and J by 4 bases, with 16 bases left in between. The CDR3 region has the DNA TGCAGTGCTATCCTCCGGCAGGGGCCCTATGGCTACACCTTC. This sequence encodes CSAILRQGPYGYTF.

This clonotype was counted only a few times. The CDR3 here is CSAIFYGELFF. For the CDR3, the DNA is TGCAGTGCTATATTTTACGGGGAGCTGTTTTTT. The chain has TRBV20-1 and TRBJ2-2; D unclear. Looked up from germline, CDR1 is DFQATT and CDR2 is SNEGSKA (reference sequence). This CDR3 spans 11 amino acids. The ends were cut back, 4 bases at V and 7 bases at J, with 7 bases in the middle.

This clonotype occurred a few times. The gene calls are TRBV29-1 and TRBJ1-2, with D perhaps matching TRBD1 (5 bases). CDR3 length: 13 amino acids. V was pared by 5 bases and J by 2 bases, with 12 bases between. CDR1 is SQVTM, CDR2 ANQGSEA, per germline. CDR3 in DNA: TGCAGCGTTCTCGGGGACTTGAACTATGGCTACACCTTC. Its protein product is CSVLGDLNYGYTF.

Only a few counts were recorded for this clonotype. The chain recombines TRBV3-1 with TRBJ2-7; 9 bases align to TRBD2. The CDR3 is 15 amino acids. After removal of 6 bases from V and 8 bases from J, the junction contained 14 bases not matched to a gene. CDR1 and CDR2 (germline): LGHDT, YNNKEL (reference sequence). The chain's CDR3 is CASSLGASGVVKQYF. CDR3 nucleotide sequence: TGTGCCAGCAGTCTAGGGGCTAGCGGGGTCGTGAAGCAGTACTTC.

Note on this clonotype: A much bigger clone sits one base away, suggesting this may be a read error. The chain uses TRBV20-1 and TRBJ2-5; weak D call: TRBD2 (6 bases). This CDR3 contains 12 residues. Trimming pared 4 bases from V and 7 bases from J, leaving 13 bases between. From germline, CDR1 is DFQATT and CDR2 SNEGSKA (reference sequence). The CDR3 region is CSATRDLGTQYF. CDR3 bases: TGCAGTGCTACCCGGGACTTAGGGACCCAGTACTTC.

This clonotype appeared many times. This sequence joins TRBV2 and TRBJ2-2; no clear D gene. Germline V lookup: CDR1 SNHLY, CDR2 FYNNEI. The V end lost 7 bases, the J end lost 6 bases, and 15 bases lay between the germline ends. The CDR3 runs 14 residues. This CDR3 reads CASKSDLDAGELFF. CDR3 nucleotides: TGTGCCAGCAAGTCGGACCTTGACGCCGGGGAGCTGTTTTTT.

Ten or more counts support this clonotype. This sequence joins TRBV7-2 and TRBJ2-7; 7 bases are shared with TRBD1. Germline lookup yields CDR1 SGHTA and CDR2 FQGNSA. The CDR3 covers 13 residues. V lost 6 bases, J lost 1 base, and 3 bases stayed unmatched. CDR3 protein: CASSKDRSYEQYF. DNA of the CDR3: TGTGCCAGCAGTAAGGACAGGTCCTACGAGCAGTACTTC.

This clonotype was observed a few times. The rearrangement joins TRBV2 to TRBJ2-3; 9 nucleotides line up with TRBD2. Germline CDR1 SNHLY, CDR2 FYNNEI. The CDR3 runs 15 residues. The trim removed 6 bases at V and 0 bases at J, leaving 4 bases unmatched. For the CDR3, the DNA is TGTGCCAGCAGCGTTAGCGGGGGTAGCACAGATACGCAGTATTTT. Protein sequence: CASSVSGGSTDTQYF.

Of note for this clonotype: A much bigger clone sits one base away, suggesting this may be a read error. The chain has TRBV28 and TRBJ2-5; 13 bases are a match to TRBD2. Unmatched junction bases numbered 6, after V lost 5 bases and J lost 3 bases. CDR1 and CDR2 (germline): MDHEN, SYDVKM. This CDR3 contains 16 residues. The DNA of the CDR3 is TGTGCCAGCAGTGATACCGGGACTAGCGGGAAAGAGACCCAGTACTTC. This sequence encodes CASSDTGTSGKETQYF.

This clonotype was recorded at least ten times. V usage is TRBV28 and J usage is TRBJ1-5; D call uncertain. This CDR3 region has 14 residues. The V end was cut by 3 bases, the J end by 9 bases, with 15 bases between. Germline-derived CDR1 and CDR2 are MDHEN and SYDVKM. Written as DNA, the CDR3 is TGTGCCAGCAGTTTTCCGCAAACCCATGTGCCCCAGCATTTT. This sequence encodes CASSFPQTHVPQHF. The full variable domain, in which reference TRBV28 and TRBJ1-5 provide the parts outside the CDR3, is DVKVTQSSRYLVKRTGEKVFLECVQDMDHENMFWYRQDPGLGLRLIYFSYDVKMKEKGDIPEGYSVSREKKERFSLILESASTNQTSMYLCASSFPQTHVPQHFGDGTRLSIL.

Here the CDR3 reads CATSGQPNTGELFF. The CDR3 bases are TGTGCCACCAGTGGCCAGCCGAACACCGGGGAGCTGTTTTTT. This chain joins TRBV24-1 and TRBJ2-2; no firm D call. This CDR3 comprises 14 residues. The germline gives CDR1 KGHDR, CDR2 SFDVKD. V was shortened by 5 bases and J by 0 bases, with 6 bases between the two germline ends.

Only a few counts were recorded for this clonotype. A much larger clone is a single base away; this may be a read error. The gene calls are TRBV2 and TRBJ2-5; TRBD2 might be the D (6 bases). Germline V CDR1 and CDR2: SNHLY, FYNNEI. This CDR3 comprises 14 residues. V lost 6 bases and J lost 4, with 15 bases in between. CDR3 sequence (DNA): TGTGCCAGCAGAGCGGGTGATGCCCCAGAGACCCAGTACTTC. Residues: CASRAGDAPETQYF.

This sequence joins TRBV29-1 and TRBJ1-1, with 7 bases matching TRBD1. The CDR3 is made up of 12 amino acids. Losses at the gene ends were 6 bases for V and 4 bases for J; bases not matched to a gene: 5. CDR1 SQVTM and CDR2 ANQGSEA come from the germline V gene. This CDR3 reads CSVGQPGTEAFF. For the CDR3, the DNA is TGCAGCGTGGGACAGCCCGGCACTGAAGCTTTCTTT.